The 30 T cell receptor beta chains reported below all come from one sample, sequenced in a study of blood T cell repertoires in COVID-19. Sequencing was performed with immunoSEQ multiplex PCR; in TCRdb, only in-frame clones are kept and a portion is missing. The sample lists about 48,000 clones, approximately 80% occurring once. Sequencing was carried out using peripheral blood. These receptor sequences come from a man aged 65-85 years with acute or convalescent COVID-19.

The V gene is TRBV9, the J gene TRBJ1-6; D is possibly TRBD1 (5 bases). The germline V gene has CDR1 SGDLS and CDR2 YYNGEE. Deletions cut 3 bases from V and 7 bases from J, with 11 bases between. CDR3 length equals 14 residues. The CDR3 loop reads CASSEGRGNSPLHF. For the CDR3, the DNA is TGTGCCAGCAGCGAGGGACGGGGGAATTCACCCCTCCACTTT.

V usage is TRBV9 and J usage is TRBJ2-5; 11 nucleotides align to TRBD2. The CDR3 loop spans 15 amino acids. V lost 4 bases, J lost 2 bases, and 4 bases stayed unmatched. The germline gives CDR1 SGDLS, CDR2 YYNGEE. The CDR3 region has the DNA TGTGCCAGCAGCAGACTAGCGGGGCCGCAAGAGACCCAGTACTTC. Translated, it gives CASSRLAGPQETQYF.

V usage is TRBV29-1 and J usage is TRBJ2-4; 7 bases map to TRBD2. The CDR3 is made up of 13 amino acids. Germline V gene sequence: CDR1 SQVTM, CDR2 ANQGSEA. V shed 4 bases, J shed 0 bases, and the junction held 0 bases outside the gene matches. This chain's CDR3 is CSVGGGAKNIQYF. The DNA for the CDR3 is TGCAGCGTTGGGGGGGGAGCCAAAAACATTCAGTACTTC.

J is TRBJ2-3 and V is TRBV7-2; 11 bases are shared with TRBD2. J lost 2 bases, V lost 3 bases, and 13 bases had no gene match. The CDR3 covers 19 residues. Germline V CDR1 and CDR2: SGHTA, FQGNSA. Here the CDR3 reads CASSFDRVLGLAVTDTQYF. In nucleotides, the CDR3 is TGTGCCAGCAGCTTTGACAGGGTTTTGGGACTAGCGGTCACAGATACGCAGTATTTT. The variable domain in full, completed from reference TRBV7-2 and TRBJ2-3, reads GAGVSQSPSNKVTEKGKDVELRCDPISGHTALYWYRQSLGQGLEFLIYFQGNSAPDKSGLPSDRFSAERTGGSVSTLTIQRTQQEDSAVYLCASSFDRVLGLAVTDTQYFGPGTRLTVL.

This chain's CDR3 is CASSPRGGGRTEAFF. The CDR3 nucleotides are TGTGCCAGCAGCCCAAGAGGGGGCGGGCGCACTGAAGCTTTCTTT. The chain combines TRBV13 with TRBJ1-1, with TRBD1 matching 7 bases. After removal of 5 bases from V and 4 bases from J, the junction contained 10 bases not matched to a gene. Germline lookup yields CDR1 PRHDT and CDR2 FYEKMQ (reference sequence). The CDR3 is made up of 15 amino acids. The whole variable domain, remainder taken from reference TRBV13 and TRBJ1-1, is AAGVIQSPRHLIKEKRETATLKCYPIPRHDTVYWYQQGPGQDPQFLISFYEKMQSDKGSIPDRFSAQQFSDYHSELNMSSLELGDSALYFCASSPRGGGRTEAFFGQGTRLTVV.

The chain has TRBV30 and TRBJ2-1, with 9 bases identical to TRBD2. The CDR3 is 16 residues long. Trimming at V came to 1 base and at J to 4 bases, leaving 8 bases not matched to a gene. Germline CDR1 GTSNPN, CDR2 SVGIG (reference sequence). The CDR3, as DNA: TGTGCCTGGAGTGATGAAGCGGGGGGCGTTTACAATGAGCAGTTCTTC. Amino acid sequence: CAWSDEAGGVYNEQFF. Together with reference TRBV30 and TRBJ2-1, the CDR3 gives the full variable domain: SQTIHQWPATLVQPVGSPLSLECTVEGTSNPNLYWYRQAAGRGLQLLFYSVGIGQISSEVPQNLSASRPQDRQFILSSKKLLLSDSGFYLCAWSDEAGGVYNEQFFGPGTRLTVL.

This clone was observed a single time. This chain connects TRBV12-3 or TRBV12-4 to TRBJ2-4, with D perhaps matching TRBD1 (6 bases). V lost 7 bases, J lost 6 bases, and 13 bases lay in between. The CDR3 extends over 13 amino acids. CDR3 in DNA: TGTGCCAGCAACCAAGGACAGACAAACATTCAGTACTTC. This translates into CASNQGQTNIQYF.

The rearrangement joins TRBV7-3 to TRBJ1-1; D might be TRBD1 (5 bases). This CDR3 region has 12 residues. The germline CDR1 and CDR2 sequences are SGHTA and FQGTGA. V was shortened by 5 bases and J by 4 bases, with 8 bases between the two germline ends. The CDR3 reads CASSPGGTEAFF. For the CDR3, the DNA is TGTGCCAGCAGCCCGGGGGGCACTGAAGCTTTCTTT.

The chain couples TRBV5-5 to TRBJ1-5, with unresolved D. CDR3 length equals 15 residues. The V end lost 6 bases, the J end lost 3 bases, and 16 bases lay between the germline ends. CDR1 is SGHKS, CDR2 YYEKEE, per germline (reference sequence). The CDR3 DNA reads as TGTGCCAGCACCACGTTTGGTGGAGCCAATCAGCCCCAGCATTTT. It codes for CASTTFGGANQPQHF.

This rearrangement joins TRBV7-9 to TRBJ1-5; TRBD1 aligns across 9 bases. In germline, CDR1 is SEHNR, CDR2 FQNEAQ (reference sequence). V lost 5 bases and J lost 6; bases outside the gene matches: 5. The CDR3 is made up of 14 amino acids. CDR3 in amino acids: CASSAGQGGQPQHF. CDR3 DNA sequence: TGTGCCAGCAGCGCGGGACAGGGAGGTCAGCCCCAGCATTTT.

The gene calls are TRBV7-6 and TRBJ1-3; D is uncertain. Germline V gene sequence: CDR1 SGHVS, CDR2 FNYEAQ. The V end lost 5 bases, the J end lost 0 bases, and 11 bases lay between the germline ends. This CDR3 spans 15 amino acids. CDR3 sequence reads: CASSREQYSGNTIYF. The CDR3 DNA sequence: TGTGCCAGCAGCAGAGAACAGTACTCTGGAAACACCATATATTTT.

This clone was recorded a few times. This sequence joins TRBV24-1 and TRBJ2-1; 9 bases map to TRBD2. The CDR3 covers 13 residues. V was clipped by 6 bases and J by 7 bases; unmatched bases: 3. The germline V gene has CDR1 KGHDR and CDR2 SFDVKD. In DNA, the CDR3 is TGTGCCACCAGTCGCGGGAGGGGAAATGAGCAGTTCTTC. This sequence encodes CATSRGRGNEQFF.

This chain uses TRBV7-8 with TRBJ1-1; 7 bases line up with TRBD1. Germline-derived CDR1 and CDR2 are SGHVS and FQNEAQ. The CDR3 is 11 residues long. V shed 7 bases and J 12 bases; nucleotides not matched to a gene: 8. CDR3 in amino acids: CASTRDRETFF. CDR3 nucleotide sequence: TGTGCCAGCACCAGAGACAGGGAGACTTTCTTT. Full variable domain (remainder filled in from reference TRBV7-8 and TRBJ1-1): GAGVSQSPRYKVAKRGQDVALRCDPISGHVSLFWYQQALGQGPEFLTYFQNEAQLDKSGLPSDRFFAERPEGSVSTLKIQRTQQEDSAVYLCASTRDRETFFGQGTRLTVV.

This sequence joins TRBV6-5 and TRBJ1-4; possible D gene TRBD1, 5 bases. Per germline, CDR1 MNHEY and CDR2 SVGAGI. The ends were cut back, 6 bases at V and 3 bases at J, with 14 bases in the middle. The CDR3 consists of 15 residues. The DNA for the CDR3 is TGTGCCAGCAGCGAGACGGGGGGGGCTAATGAAAAACTGTTTTTT. Its translation is CASSETGGANEKLFF.

This sequence joins TRBV7-2 and TRBJ2-7, with 11 bases that match TRBD1. V was clipped by 4 bases and J by 3 bases; unmatched bases: 5. The CDR3 is made up of 15 amino acids. Per the germline V gene, CDR1 is SGHTA and CDR2 is FQGNSA. CDR3 bases: TGTGCCAGCAGCTACACCGGGACAGGGGGCTACGAGCAGTACTTC. Translation: CASSYTGTGGYEQYF.

The chain is built from TRBV24-1 and TRBJ1-5; a weak D match, TRBD1 (6 bases). The CDR3 covers 15 residues. Trimming pared 3 bases from V and 2 bases from J, leaving 10 bases between. Germline lookup yields CDR1 KGHDR and CDR2 SFDVKD. CDR3 loop: CATSDPKGGNQPQHF. The CDR3 nucleotides read TGTGCCACCAGTGATCCTAAGGGGGGCAATCAGCCCCAGCATTTT.

The chain recombines TRBV19 with TRBJ2-1; 7 positions match TRBD2. CDR3 length: 14 amino acids. V lost 4 bases to trimming and J lost 9 bases; unmatched junction nucleotides: 9. CDR1 LNHDA and CDR2 SQIVND come from the germline V gene (reference sequence). The CDR3 sequence: CASSTGGGPAEQFF. The CDR3 DNA sequence: TGTGCCAGTAGTACCGGGGGAGGGCCCGCTGAGCAGTTCTTC.

The rearrangement links TRBV7-9 to TRBJ2-5; D is ambiguous. In germline, CDR1 is SEHNR, CDR2 FQNEAQ (reference sequence). Trimming pared 4 bases from V and 2 bases from J, leaving 5 bases between. The CDR3 totals 12 residues. This CDR3 reads CASSSEQETQYF. The CDR3 coding sequence is TGTGCCAGCAGCTCGGAGCAAGAGACCCAGTACTTC.

The chain joins TRBV15 to TRBJ2-1; TRBD2 aligns across 10 bases. Losses at the gene ends were 1 base for V and 5 bases for J; bases not matched to a gene: 5. CDR3 length: 16 amino acids. The V gene's germline CDR1 is LNHNV and CDR2 YYDKDF (reference sequence). DNA of the CDR3: TGTGCCACCAGCAGAGGTACTAGCGGGATTAACAATGAGCAGTTCTTC. Protein sequence: CATSRGTSGINNEQFF.

The rearrangement joins TRBV27 to TRBJ2-1; D may be TRBD2 (5 bases). The CDR3 loop spans 13 amino acids. Germline CDR1 MNHEY, CDR2 SMNVEV (reference sequence). Trimming left V 3 bases short and J 8 bases short, with 11 bases between. The CDR3, as DNA: TGTGCCAGCAGTTTCCTCGGGGTTGATGAGCAGTTCTTC. Its translation is CASSFLGVDEQFF.

J is TRBJ2-1 and V is TRBV2, with D tentatively TRBD1 (5 bases). V was clipped by 6 bases and J by 2 bases, with 8 bases between them. This CDR3 is 13 amino acids long. Germline V lookup: CDR1 SNHLY, CDR2 FYNNEI. This chain's CDR3 is CASRPTAYNEQFF. CDR3 nucleotide sequence: TGTGCCAGCAGGCCGACAGCCTACAATGAGCAGTTCTTC.

This sequence joins TRBV7-3 and TRBJ1-3, with unresolved D. V lost 5 bases to trimming and J lost 4 bases, with 15 bases between them. The germline CDR1 and CDR2 sequences are SGHTA and FQGTGA. The CDR3 covers 15 residues. The CDR3 protein is CASSRSGSSGNTIYF. The CDR3 coding sequence is TGTGCCAGCAGCCGAAGCGGGTCCTCGGGAAACACCATATATTTT.

The chain uses TRBV6-4 and TRBJ2-2; maybe TRBD1 (7 bases). Germline V CDR1 and CDR2: MRHNA, SNTAGT. The CDR3 runs 15 residues. Between the trimmed V and J ends, which lost 5 bases and 2 bases, there was a span of 12 bases. The CDR3 sequence: CASSFQGGNTGELFF. The CDR3 DNA follows: TGTGCCAGCAGTTTCCAGGGGGGTAACACCGGGGAGCTGTTTTTT.

The chain has TRBV29-1 and TRBJ1-2; 7 positions match TRBD1. V shed 7 bases, J shed 2 bases, and the junction held 4 bases outside the gene matches. This CDR3 has 12 residues. In germline, CDR1 is SQVTM, CDR2 ANQGSEA. The CDR3 loop reads CSAGTANYGYTF. In DNA form, the CDR3 reads TGCAGCGCAGGGACAGCCAACTATGGCTACACCTTC.

This clone was observed a few times. This rearrangement joins TRBV19 to TRBJ2-2; no clear D. Trimming pared 1 base from V and 0 bases from J, leaving 6 bases between. The CDR3 consists of 15 residues. Germline CDR1 reads LNHDA; CDR2 reads SQIVND (reference sequence). The chain's CDR3 is CASSIGAANTGELFF. The CDR3 DNA reads as TGTGCCAGTAGTATAGGGGCCGCGAACACCGGGGAGCTGTTTTTT.

The chain couples TRBV5-3 to TRBJ2-5, with 8 bases identical to TRBD1. TRBV5-3 is treated as an ORF (open reading frame) with a function not yet certain. The CDR3 has 14 residues. The junction had 7 bases not matched to a gene; V was cut back by 4 bases and J by 5 bases. CDR3 sequence (DNA): TGTGCCAGAAGCGGCGGACAGGGAAGCGAGACCCAGTACTTC. Protein sequence: CARSGGQGSETQYF.

The chain is built from TRBV19 and TRBJ2-1; 8 bases match TRBD2. With 4 bases clipped from V and 7 bases from J, the junction kept 9 bases outside the gene matches. The CDR3 is 15 amino acids. Germline CDR1 LNHDA, CDR2 SQIVND (reference sequence). CDR3 nucleotide sequence: TGTGCCAGTAGTACCCAAGCGGGAGCGTTGAATGAGCAGTTCTTC. It encodes CASSTQAGALNEQFF.

J is TRBJ2-7 and V is TRBV9; 7 positions match TRBD2. The CDR3 has 14 amino acids. After removal of 4 bases from V and 6 bases from J, the junction contained 10 bases not matched to a gene. Per the germline V gene, CDR1 is SGDLS and CDR2 is YYNGEE. In DNA form, the CDR3 reads TGTGCCAGCAGCTTTTCGGCGGGAGCGGGCGAGCAGTACTTC. Its translation is CASSFSAGAGEQYF.

V gene TRBV20-1 combines with J gene TRBJ2-7, with 7 bases aligning to TRBD1. This CDR3 comprises 12 residues. Per germline, CDR1 DFQATT and CDR2 SNEGSKA (reference sequence). Trimming removed 3 bases from V and 6 bases from J; junction bases left unmatched: 5. The CDR3 protein is CSASFNRGEQYF. The DNA for the CDR3 is TGCAGTGCTAGTTTTAACAGGGGCGAGCAGTACTTC.

This chain joins TRBV11-3 and TRBJ2-5, with TRBD1 matching 8 bases. This CDR3 spans 14 amino acids. J lost 5 bases, V lost 5 bases, and 7 bases had no gene match. The germline V gene encodes CDR1 SGHNT and CDR2 YENEEA. CDR3 DNA: TGTGCCAGCAGCGCTGGGACAGGCAGGGAGACCCAGTACTTC. Its translation is CASSAGTGRETQYF.